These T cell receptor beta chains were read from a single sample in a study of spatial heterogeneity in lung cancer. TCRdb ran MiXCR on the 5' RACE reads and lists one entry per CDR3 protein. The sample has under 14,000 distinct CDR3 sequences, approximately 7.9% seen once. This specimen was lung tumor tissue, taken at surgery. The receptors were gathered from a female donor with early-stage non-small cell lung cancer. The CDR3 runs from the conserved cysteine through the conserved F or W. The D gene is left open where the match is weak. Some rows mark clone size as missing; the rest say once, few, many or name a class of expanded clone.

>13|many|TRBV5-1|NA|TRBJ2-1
TGCGCCAGCAGCTTGGGGAGGGACAATGAGCAGTTCTTC
CASSLGRDNEQFF
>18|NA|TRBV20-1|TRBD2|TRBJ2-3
TGCAGTGCTCGACCCCTAGGACCGGGACTAGCGAAGACAGATACGCAGTATTTT
CSARPLGPGLAKTDTQYF
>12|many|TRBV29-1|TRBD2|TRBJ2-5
TGCAGCGCTGGGACTACCCAAGAGACCCAGTACTTC
CSAGTTQETQYF
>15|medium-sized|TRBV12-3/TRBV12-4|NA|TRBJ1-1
TGTGCCAGCAGTTTAGCAGATCCGGGGAACACTGAAGCTTTCTTT
CASSLADPGNTEAFF
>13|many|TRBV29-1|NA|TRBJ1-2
TGCAGCGTTGAACCCAGCAGCCGTGGTGGCTACACCTTC
CSVEPSSRGGYTF
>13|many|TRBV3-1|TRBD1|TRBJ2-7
TGTGCCAGCAATCTACAGGGGGCCTACGAGCAGTACTTC
CASNLQGAYEQYF
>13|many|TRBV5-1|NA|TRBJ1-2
TGCGCCAGCAGCTTGCAGGGAGACTATGGCTACACCTTC
CASSLQGDYGYTF
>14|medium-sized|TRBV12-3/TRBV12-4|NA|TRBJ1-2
TGTGCCAGCAGCCCCATGGGGGGGGCGGGCGGCTACACCTTC
CASSPMGGAGGYTF
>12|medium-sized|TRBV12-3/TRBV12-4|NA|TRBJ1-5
TGTGCCAGCAGTTTAGCTTTTGCCGAGCAGCATTTT
CASSLAFAEQHF
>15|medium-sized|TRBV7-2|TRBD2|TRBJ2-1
TGTGCCAGCAGCGCTTTAGCGGGGGGGTATGTTGAGCAGTTCTTC
CASSALAGGYVEQFF
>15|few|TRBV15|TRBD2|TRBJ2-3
TGTGCCACCAGCAGACGAGCGGGGAGCACAGATACGCAGTATTTT
CATSRRAGSTDTQYF
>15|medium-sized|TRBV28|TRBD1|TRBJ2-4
TGTGCCAGCAGTTCGGCGCGACAGGGTAGAAACATTCAGTACTTC
CASSSARQGRNIQYF
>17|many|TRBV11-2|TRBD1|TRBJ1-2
TGTGCCAGCAGCCAATGGGGCTGGGACAGGGGCTCAGGGGGCTACACCTTC
CASSQWGWDRGSGGYTF
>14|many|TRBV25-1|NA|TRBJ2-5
TGTGCCAGCAGTGGGGGAACAGGGTTTGAGACCCAGTACTTC
CASSGGTGFETQYF
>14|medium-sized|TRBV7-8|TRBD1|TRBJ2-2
TGTGCCAGCAGCTTACAGGGGGCTGCCGGGGAGCTGTTTTTT
CASSLQGAAGELFF
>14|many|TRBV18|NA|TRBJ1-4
TGTGCCAGCTCACCCGCCGGGGTGGGAGAAAAACTGTTTTTT
CASSPAGVGEKLFF
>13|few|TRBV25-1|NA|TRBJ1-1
TGTGCCAGCATGGGTGGGGGCTTCACTGAAGCTTTCTTT
CASMGGGFTEAFF
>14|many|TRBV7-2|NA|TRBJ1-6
TGTGCCAGCAGCCCCCAGGGGACCTTCTCACCCCTCCACTTT
CASSPQGTFSPLHF
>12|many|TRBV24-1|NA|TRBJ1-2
TGTGCCACCAGTGACTCCACATTCGCCTACACCTTC
CATSDSTFAYTF
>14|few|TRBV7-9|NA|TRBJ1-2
TGTGCCAGCAGCTTAGTCAGTGAAAGCTATGGCTACACCTTC
CASSLVSESYGYTF
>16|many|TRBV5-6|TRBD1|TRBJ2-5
TGTGCCAGCAGCCTGGGGACAGGGCAGAGCGAAGAGACCCAGTACTTC
CASSLGTGQSEETQYF
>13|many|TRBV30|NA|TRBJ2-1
TGTGCCTCTACAGACGCGGGCTACAATGAGCAGTTCTTC
CASTDAGYNEQFF
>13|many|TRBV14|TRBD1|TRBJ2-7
TGTGCCAGCAGCCCGGGACAGGGGGACGAGCAGTACTTC
CASSPGQGDEQYF
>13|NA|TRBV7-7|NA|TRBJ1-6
TGTGTCAGCAGCTTAGAGGAAGGTTCACCCCTCCACTTT
CVSSLEEGSPLHF
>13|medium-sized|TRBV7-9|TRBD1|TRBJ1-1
TGTGCCAGCAGCGTGACAGGGATTACTGAAGCTTTCTTT
CASSVTGITEAFF
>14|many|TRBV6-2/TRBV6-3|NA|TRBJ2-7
TGTGCCAGCAAGTGGGGGCTCAGCTCCTACGAGCAGTACTTC
CASKWGLSSYEQYF
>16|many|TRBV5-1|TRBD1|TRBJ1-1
TGCGCCAGCAGCTTGGAGACAGGGCAGACGAACACTGAAGCTTTCTTT
CASSLETGQTNTEAFF
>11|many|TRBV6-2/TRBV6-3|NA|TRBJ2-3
TGTGCCAGCTCTACAGGGGATACGCAGTATTTT
CASSTGDTQYF
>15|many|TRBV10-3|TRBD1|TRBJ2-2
TGTGCCATCAGTGGCGGACAGGCGTACACCGGGGAGCTGTTTTTT
CAISGGQAYTGELFF
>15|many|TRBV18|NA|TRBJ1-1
TGTGCCAGCTCTCCCAGGGTCGTCCAAAACACTGAAGCTTTCTTT
CASSPRVVQNTEAFF
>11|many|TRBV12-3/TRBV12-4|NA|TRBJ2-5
TGTGCCAGCAGTTTAGAGGGGACCCAGTACTTC
CASSLEGTQYF
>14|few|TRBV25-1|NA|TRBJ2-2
TGTGCCAGCAAAAAACAGGGAAGTGCCGGGGAGCTGTTTTTT
CASKKQGSAGELFF
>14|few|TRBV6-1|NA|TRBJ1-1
TGTGCCAGCAGGAAGACCGGGACGAACACTGAAGCTTTCTTT
CASRKTGTNTEAFF
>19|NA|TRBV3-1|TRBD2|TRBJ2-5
TGTGCCAGCAGCTCCCTGCGTGCTAGCGGGGGGGGCCCAAGCGAGACCCAGTACTTC
CASSSLRASGGGPSETQYF
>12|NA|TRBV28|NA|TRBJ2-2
TGTGCCAGCAGCGGGAACACCGGGGAGCTGTTTTTT
CASSGNTGELFF
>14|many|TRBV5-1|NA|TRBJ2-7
TGCGCCAGCAGCTTGGGTGGACCCCCCTACGAGCAGTACTTC
CASSLGGPPYEQYF
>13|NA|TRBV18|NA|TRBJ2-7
TGTGCCAGCTCACCCGGGACCTTGGACGAGCAGTACTTC
CASSPGTLDEQYF
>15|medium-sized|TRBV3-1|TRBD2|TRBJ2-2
TGTGCCAGCAGCCTAGGACTAGCGGGGTCCCAGGAGCTGTTTTTT
CASSLGLAGSQELFF
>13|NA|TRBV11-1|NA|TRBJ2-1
TGTGCCAGCTCCTATTTTGGGGCGACTGAGCAGTTCTTC
CASSYFGATEQFF
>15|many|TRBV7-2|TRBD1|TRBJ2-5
TGTGCCAGCAGCTATAACAGGGGCTGGGGAGAGACCCAGTACTTC
CASSYNRGWGETQYF
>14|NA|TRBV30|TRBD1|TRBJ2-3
TGTGCCTGGAGCACAGGGGGCGCGGAAGATACGCAGTATTTT
CAWSTGGAEDTQYF
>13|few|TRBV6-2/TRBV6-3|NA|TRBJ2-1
TGTGCCAGCAGTCCATTTGGTGACAATGAGCAGTTCTTC
CASSPFGDNEQFF
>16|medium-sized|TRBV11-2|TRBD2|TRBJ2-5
TGTGCCAGCAGGAGACTAGCGGGGGGCCTCCAAGAGACCCAGTACTTC
CASRRLAGGLQETQYF
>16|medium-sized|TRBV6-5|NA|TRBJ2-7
TGTGCCAGCAGTCTCCCGCCGGACGGCGGTAGTGGCGAGCAGTACTTC
CASSLPPDGGSGEQYF
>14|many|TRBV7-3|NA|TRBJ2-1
TGTGCCAGCAGCGGGGGCGGCTCCTACAATGAGCAGTTCTTC
CASSGGGSYNEQFF
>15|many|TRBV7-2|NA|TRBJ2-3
TGTGCCAGCAGCCAAAGGCCTAGCGGCACAGATACGCAGTATTTT
CASSQRPSGTDTQYF
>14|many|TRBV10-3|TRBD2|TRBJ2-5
TGTGCCATCAGCCCTAGCGGGGCGAAAGAGACCCAGTACTTC
CAISPSGAKETQYF
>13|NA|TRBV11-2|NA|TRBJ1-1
TGTGCCAGCAGCCAAGGAATCCGGGGTGAAGCTTTCTTT
CASSQGIRGEAFF
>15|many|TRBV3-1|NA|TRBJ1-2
TGTGCCAGCAGCCAAAAGGCCGGACGGGTCTATGGCTACACCTTC
CASSQKAGRVYGYTF
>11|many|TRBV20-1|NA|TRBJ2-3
TGCAGTGCTAGGGGGACAGATACGCAGTATTTT
CSARGTDTQYF
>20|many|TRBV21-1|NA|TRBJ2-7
TGTGCCAGCAGCAAACCCCCTAGTGAACACAGGGGGACCCCTTCCTACGAGCAGTACTTC
CASSKPPSEHRGTPSYEQYF
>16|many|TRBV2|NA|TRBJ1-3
TGTGCCAGCAGTGAAATGGGTCTAATCTCTGGAAACACCATATATTTT
CASSEMGLISGNTIYF
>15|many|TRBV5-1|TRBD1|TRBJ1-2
TGCGCCAGCAGCTTCGGGACAGGGGCGACCTATGGCTACACCTTC
CASSFGTGATYGYTF
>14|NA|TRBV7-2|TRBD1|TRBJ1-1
TGTGCCAGCACCCCGACAGGGAAAAACACTGAAGCTTTCTTT
CASTPTGKNTEAFF
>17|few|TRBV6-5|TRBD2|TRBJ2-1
TGTGCCAGCAGTTACGGGCCTAGCGGGGGCGGCTACAATGAGCAGTTCTTC
CASSYGPSGGGYNEQFF
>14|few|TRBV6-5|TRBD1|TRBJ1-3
TGTGCCAGCAGTCCGGGACAGGGCCGAAACACCATATATTTT
CASSPGQGRNTIYF
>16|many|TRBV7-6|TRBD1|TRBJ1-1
TGTGCCAGCAGCTCCCGGACAGGGCCTACGAACACTGAAGCTTTCTTT
CASSSRTGPTNTEAFF